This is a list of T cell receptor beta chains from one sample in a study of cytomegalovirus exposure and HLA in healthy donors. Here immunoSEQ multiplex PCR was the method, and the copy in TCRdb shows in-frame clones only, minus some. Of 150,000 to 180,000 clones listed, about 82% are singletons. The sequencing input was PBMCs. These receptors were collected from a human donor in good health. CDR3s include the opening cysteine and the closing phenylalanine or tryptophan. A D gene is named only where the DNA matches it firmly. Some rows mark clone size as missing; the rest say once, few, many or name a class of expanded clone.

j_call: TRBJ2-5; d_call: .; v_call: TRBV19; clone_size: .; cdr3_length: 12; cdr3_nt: TGTGCCAGTAGGTCGGACCAGGGGACCCAGTACTTC; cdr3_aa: CASRSDQGTQYF
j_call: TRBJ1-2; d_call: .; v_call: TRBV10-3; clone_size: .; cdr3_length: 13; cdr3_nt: TGTGCCATCAGTGATACAGGGAGCTATGGCTACACCTTC; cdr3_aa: CAISDTGSYGYTF
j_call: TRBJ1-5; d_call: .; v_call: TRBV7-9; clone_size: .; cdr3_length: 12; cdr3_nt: TGTGCCAGCACCTCAAGGGGTCAGCCCCAGCATTTT; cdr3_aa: CASTSRGQPQHF
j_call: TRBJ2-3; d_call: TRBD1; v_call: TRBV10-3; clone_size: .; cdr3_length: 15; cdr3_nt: TGTGCCATCAGTGAGGGACAGGCAAGCACAGATACGCAGTATTTT; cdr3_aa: CAISEGQASTDTQYF
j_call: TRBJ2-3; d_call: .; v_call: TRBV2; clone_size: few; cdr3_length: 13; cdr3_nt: TGTGCCAGGGAGGACTACTCCCGAGATACGCAGTATTTT; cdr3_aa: CAREDYSRDTQYF
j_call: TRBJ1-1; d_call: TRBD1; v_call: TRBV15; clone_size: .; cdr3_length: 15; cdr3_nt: TGTGCCACCAGCAGCTTGACAGGGGGTTACACTGAAGCTTTCTTT; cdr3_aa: CATSSLTGGYTEAFF
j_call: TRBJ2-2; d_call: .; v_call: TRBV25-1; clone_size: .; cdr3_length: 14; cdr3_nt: TGTGCCAGCTCATTTGCCGGGGGCACCGGGGAGCTGTTTTTT; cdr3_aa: CASSFAGGTGELFF
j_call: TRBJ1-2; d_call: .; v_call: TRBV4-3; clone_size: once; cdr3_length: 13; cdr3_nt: TGCGCCAGCAGTACCAGTACGCACTATGGCTACACCTTC; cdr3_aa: CASSTSTHYGYTF
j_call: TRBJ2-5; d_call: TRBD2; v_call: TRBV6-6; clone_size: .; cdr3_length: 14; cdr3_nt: TGTGCCAGCAAGAGTGGGGGGGAACAAGAGACCCAGTACTTC; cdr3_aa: CASKSGGEQETQYF
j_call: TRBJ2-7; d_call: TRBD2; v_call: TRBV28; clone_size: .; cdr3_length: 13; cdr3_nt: TGTGCTGCAGGCGGCGGGAGCACCTACGAGCAGTACTTC; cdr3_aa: CAAGGGSTYEQYF
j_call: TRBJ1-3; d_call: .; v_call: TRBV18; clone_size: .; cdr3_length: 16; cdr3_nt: TGTGCCAGCTCAGCCCTGGACACAACCAATGGAAACACCATATATTTT; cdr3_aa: CASSALDTTNGNTIYF
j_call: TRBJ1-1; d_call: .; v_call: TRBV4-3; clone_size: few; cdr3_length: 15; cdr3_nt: TGCGCCAGCAGCCAAGATTCGGGGAAGAACACTGAAGCTTTCTTT; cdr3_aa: CASSQDSGKNTEAFF
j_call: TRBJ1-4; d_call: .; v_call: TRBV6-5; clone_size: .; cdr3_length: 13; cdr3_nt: TGTGCCAGCAGGCCACTGCAGGGCCTAAAACTGTTTTTT; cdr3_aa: CASRPLQGLKLFF
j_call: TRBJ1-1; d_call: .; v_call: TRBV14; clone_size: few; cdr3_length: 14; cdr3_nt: TGTGCCAGCAGCCAAGCAGGGATGAACACTGAAGCTTTCTTT; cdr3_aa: CASSQAGMNTEAFF
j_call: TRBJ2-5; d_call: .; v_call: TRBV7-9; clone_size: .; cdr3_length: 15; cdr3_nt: TGTGCCAGCAGCTTAGCGATACAGGGTATCGAGACCCAGTACTTC; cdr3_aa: CASSLAIQGIETQYF
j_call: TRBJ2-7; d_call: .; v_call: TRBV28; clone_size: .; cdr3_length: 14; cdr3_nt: TGTGCCAGCAGCGAACCAGGGTTCTCCTACGAGCAGTACTTC; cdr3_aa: CASSEPGFSYEQYF
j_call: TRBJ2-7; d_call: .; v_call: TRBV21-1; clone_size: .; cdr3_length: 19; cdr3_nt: TGTGCCAGCACCCCGGGGGAGGCAGGGGGACCGCCCTATAAAGGGGAGCAGTACTTC; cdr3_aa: CASTPGEAGGPPYKGEQYF
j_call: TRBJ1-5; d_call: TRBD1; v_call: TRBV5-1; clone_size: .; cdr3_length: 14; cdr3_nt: TGCGCCAGCAGCATAGGACAGGGGAATCAGCCCCAGCATTTT; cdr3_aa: CASSIGQGNQPQHF
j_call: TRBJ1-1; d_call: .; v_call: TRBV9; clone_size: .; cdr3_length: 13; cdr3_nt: TGTGCCAGCAGCGCAACGGGGTACACTGAAGCTTTCTTT; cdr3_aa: CASSATGYTEAFF
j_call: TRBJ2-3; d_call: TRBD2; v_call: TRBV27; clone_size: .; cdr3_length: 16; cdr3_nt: TGTGCCAGCAGCCCCACAGCGGGGCCAGACACAGATACGCAGTATTTT; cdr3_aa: CASSPTAGPDTDTQYF
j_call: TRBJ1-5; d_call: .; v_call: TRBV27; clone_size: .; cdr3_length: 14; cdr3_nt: TGTGCCAGCAGTCGTACCCAGGGGAATCAGCCCCAGCATTTT; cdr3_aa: CASSRTQGNQPQHF
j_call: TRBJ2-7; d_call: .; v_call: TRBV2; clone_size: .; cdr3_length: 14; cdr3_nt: TGTGCCAGCATATCTGGGAGTCGGAGCTACGAGCAGTACTTC; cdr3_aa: CASISGSRSYEQYF
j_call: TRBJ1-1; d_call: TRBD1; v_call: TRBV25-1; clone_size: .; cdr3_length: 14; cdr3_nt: TGTGCCAGCAGTCGACCGGGGACAGCCCAGGGAGCTTTCTTT; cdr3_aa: CASSRPGTAQGAFF
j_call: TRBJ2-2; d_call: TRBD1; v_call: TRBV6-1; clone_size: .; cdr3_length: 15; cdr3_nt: TGTGCCAGCAGCCCATTAACGACGGGACAGGGGGAGCTGTTTTTT; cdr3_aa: CASSPLTTGQGELFF
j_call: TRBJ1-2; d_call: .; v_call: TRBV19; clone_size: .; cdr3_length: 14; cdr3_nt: TGTGCCAGTAGTACCGTGGGGGGAACGGATGGCTACACCTTC; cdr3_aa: CASSTVGGTDGYTF
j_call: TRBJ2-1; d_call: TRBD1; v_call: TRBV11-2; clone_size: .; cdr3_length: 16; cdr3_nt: TGTGCCAGCAGCTTAGACCCGGGACAGGGGTTCTTTGAGCAGTTCTTC; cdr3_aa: CASSLDPGQGFFEQFF
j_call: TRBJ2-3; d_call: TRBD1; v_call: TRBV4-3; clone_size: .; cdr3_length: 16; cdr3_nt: TGCGCCAGCAGCCAAAAGGGACAGGGTTTCGCAGATACGCAGTATTTT; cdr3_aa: CASSQKGQGFADTQYF
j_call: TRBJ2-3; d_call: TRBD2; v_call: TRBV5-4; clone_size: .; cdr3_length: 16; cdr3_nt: TGTGCCAGCACCCTCAGCGGGCGGGGGGGCACAGATACGCAGTATTTT; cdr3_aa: CASTLSGRGGTDTQYF
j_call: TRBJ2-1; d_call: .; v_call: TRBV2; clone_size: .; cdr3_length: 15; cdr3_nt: TGTGCCAGCAGGGGGTTCAGGGGCGAGGGCAATGAGCAGTTCTTC; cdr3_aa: CASRGFRGEGNEQFF
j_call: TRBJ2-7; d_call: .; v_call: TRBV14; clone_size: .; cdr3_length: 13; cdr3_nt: TGTGCCAGCAGCCAAGACGGCAGGTACGAGCAGTACTTC; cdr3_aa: CASSQDGRYEQYF
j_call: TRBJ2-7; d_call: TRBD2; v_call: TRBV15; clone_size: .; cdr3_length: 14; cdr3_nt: TGTGCCACCAGCAGAGGGACTAGCGGCGGCGAGCAGTACTTC; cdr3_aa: CATSRGTSGGEQYF
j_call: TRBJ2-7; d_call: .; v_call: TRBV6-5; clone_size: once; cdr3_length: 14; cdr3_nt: TGTGCCAGCAGTCAAAGGACGGGGACCTACGAGCAGTACTTC; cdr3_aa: CASSQRTGTYEQYF
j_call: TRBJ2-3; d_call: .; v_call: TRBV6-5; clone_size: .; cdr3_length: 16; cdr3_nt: TGTGCCAGCAGTTACTCGATCTCCCTAGCTGGAGATACGCAGTATTTT; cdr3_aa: CASSYSISLAGDTQYF
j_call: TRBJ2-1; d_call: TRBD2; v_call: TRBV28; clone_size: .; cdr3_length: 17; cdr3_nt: TGTGCCAGCAGTTTAATTGCTAGCGGGAGCATCTACAATGAGCAGTTCTTC; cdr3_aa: CASSLIASGSIYNEQFF
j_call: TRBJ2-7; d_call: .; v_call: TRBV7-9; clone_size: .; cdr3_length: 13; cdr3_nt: TGTGCCAGCAGCTTAGAGGGCAGGGTCGGGCAGTACTTC; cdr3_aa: CASSLEGRVGQYF